Shown below are 12 T cell receptor beta chains from a single sample sequenced in a study of vaccination and CD4 T cells after COVID-19. These receptors have no known antigen. Researchers used the Oncomine TCR Beta short-read assay to sequence DNA from cultured CD4+ T cells. TCRdb processed the PCR reads anew with MiXCR; each CDR3 protein has one entry. In the table there are about 6,500 distinct CDR3 sequences, roughly 44% of which are singletons. Described treatment: roughly 11-day PBMC culture with coronavirus spike peptide pools or control peptides (ViraFEST assay). According to the study, CD4+ T cells from the unexposed donor were gathered ahead of the COVID-19 pandemic (2011-2018). Sequenced input: CD4+ T cells from blood, cultured in vitro. Every receptor here comes from a human donor in good health.

The rearrangement links TRBV20-1 to TRBJ1-1, with 8 bases lining up with TRBD1. The germline gives CDR1 DFQATT, CDR2 SNEGSKA (reference sequence). The CDR3 covers 13 residues. J gave up 5 bases and V 3 bases, and 5 bases lay outside the gene matches. The CDR3 nucleotides are TGCAGTGCTAGGGGCAGGGGGCAAACTGAAGCTTTCTTT. It codes for CSARGRGQTEAFF.

This chain joins TRBV20-1 and TRBJ1-1; D call uncertain. Trimming pared 3 bases from V and 4 bases from J, leaving 12 bases between. CDR3 length equals 13 residues. Germline CDR1 and CDR2: DFQATT and SNEGSKA (reference sequence). The CDR3: CSARPPSGTEAFF. CDR3 nucleotides: TGCAGTGCTAGGCCCCCCAGTGGCACTGAAGCTTTCTTT.

The chain uses TRBV6-1 and TRBJ2-4; 7 bases agree with TRBD1. Trimming cost V 5 bases and J 0 bases; bases outside gene matches: 4. Germline-derived CDR1 and CDR2 are MNHNS and SASEGT. This CDR3 is 15 amino acids long. CDR3 sequence reads: CASSPQGVAKNIQYF. CDR3 nucleotide sequence: TGTGCCAGCAGTCCGCAGGGGGTAGCCAAAAACATTCAGTACTTC.

This clonotype was observed a handful of times. The chain recombines TRBV27 with TRBJ2-2, with D perhaps assigned TRBD1 or TRBD2 (6 bases each). Trimming took 3 bases from V and 4 from J, leaving 12 bases between them. CDR1 MNHEY and CDR2 SMNVEV come from the germline V gene (reference sequence). CDR3 length: 15 amino acids. This CDR3 reads CASSLRGVGTGELFF. As DNA, the CDR3 is TGTGCCAGCAGTTTGAGGGGGGTTGGCACCGGGGAGCTGTTTTTT.

This clonotype has a handful of counts. The CDR3 sequence is CASGRGSYEQYF. The CDR3 coding sequence is TGTGCCAGCGGGCGGGGCTCCTACGAGCAGTACTTC. The chain couples TRBV6-1 to TRBJ2-7; D may be TRBD2 (6 bases). From germline, CDR1 is MNHNS and CDR2 SASEGT. The CDR3 length is 12 residues. V lost 8 bases, J lost 0 bases, and 8 bases lay in between.

A single count supports this clonotype. This rearrangement joins TRBV6-1 to TRBJ2-1; D gene uncertain. V lost 1 base to trimming and J lost 8 bases, with 12 bases between them. This CDR3 has 14 amino acids. Germline values: CDR1 MNHNS, CDR2 SASEGT. The CDR3 here is CASSEGGKDHEQFF. The CDR3 DNA is TGTGCCAGCAGTGAAGGTGGGAAAGACCATGAGCAGTTCTTC.

The chain carries TRBV20-1 and TRBJ2-7; D may be TRBD2 (6 bases). Trimming stripped 0 bases from V and 1 base from J, with 16 bases between. CDR3 length: 16 amino acids. Germline V gene sequence: CDR1 DFQATT, CDR2 SNEGSKA (reference sequence). CDR3 coding DNA: TGCAGTGCTAGAGATCCCATGGGACTCACATCCTACGAGCAGTACTTC. Amino acid sequence: CSARDPMGLTSYEQYF.

This clonotype was seen only a few times. The CDR3 protein is CASRNPGQAHWDTEAFF. CDR3 nucleotides: TGTGCCAGCAGGAACCCGGGACAGGCCCACTGGGACACTGAAGCTTTCTTT. This rearrangement joins TRBV12-1 to TRBJ1-1; the table's D call, TRBD1, was not checked against the DNA. TRBV12-1 is a listed pseudogene. The CDR3 length is 17 residues.

As DNA, the CDR3 is TGTGCCAGCAGCTTTGGAGGGTCTGGTTCCTACGAGCAGTACTTC. Translating gives CASSFGGSGSYEQYF. The chain joins TRBV5-4 to TRBJ2-7; D is perhaps TRBD2 (6 bases). The germline V gene encodes CDR1 SGHNT and CDR2 YYREEE (reference sequence). V was pared by 2 bases and J by 1 base, with 13 bases between. CDR3 length equals 15 residues.

The rearrangement links TRBV25-1 to TRBJ2-3; 8 positions match TRBD2. The trim removed 2 bases at V and 2 bases at J, leaving 6 bases unmatched. Germline CDR1 MGHDK, CDR2 SYGVNS. The CDR3 has 16 amino acids. CDR3: CASSEPSGGATDTQYF. CDR3 DNA sequence: TGTGCCAGCAGTGAACCGAGCGGGGGCGCCACAGATACGCAGTATTTT. Combining the CDR3 with reference TRBV25-1 and TRBJ2-3 gives the whole variable domain EADIYQTPRYLVIGTGKKITLECSQTMGHDKMYWYQQDPGMELHLIHYSYGVNSTEKGDLSSESTVSRIRTEHFPLTLESARPSHTSQYLCASSEPSGGATDTQYFGPGTRLTVL.

The chain uses TRBV19 and TRBJ2-5, with D hard to call. Trimming left V 3 bases short and J 0 bases short, with 20 bases between. Germline lookup yields CDR1 LNHDA and CDR2 SQIVND (reference sequence). This CDR3 spans 18 amino acids. CDR3: CASSISPPRAGYQETQYF. The DNA of the CDR3 is TGTGCCAGTAGTATTAGCCCCCCCCGGGCCGGGTACCAAGAGACCCAGTACTTC.

This clonotype showed up just a few times. This chain joins TRBV7-2 and TRBJ1-2; a weak D match, TRBD1 (5 bases). There are 14 residues in the CDR3. V gave up 2 bases and J gave up 5 bases, with 12 bases separating them. Germline CDR1 and CDR2: SGHTA and FQGNSA. The CDR3 DNA reads TGTGCCAGCAGCTTAATAGGGGAGGGTTATGGCTACACCTTC. This gives the protein CASSLIGEGYGYTF.